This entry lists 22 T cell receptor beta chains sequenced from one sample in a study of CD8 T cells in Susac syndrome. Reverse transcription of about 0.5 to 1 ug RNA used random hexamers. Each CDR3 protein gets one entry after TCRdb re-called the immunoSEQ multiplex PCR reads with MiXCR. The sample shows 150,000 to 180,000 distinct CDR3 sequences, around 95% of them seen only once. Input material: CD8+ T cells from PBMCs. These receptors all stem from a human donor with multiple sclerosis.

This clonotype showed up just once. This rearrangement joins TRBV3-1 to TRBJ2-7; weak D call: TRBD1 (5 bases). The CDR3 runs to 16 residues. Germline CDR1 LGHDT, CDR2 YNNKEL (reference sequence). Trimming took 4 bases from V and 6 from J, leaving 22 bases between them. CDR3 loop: CASSLGTLPGQVEQYF. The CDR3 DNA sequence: TGTGCCAGCAGCCTCGGTACGCTCCCAGGGCAGGTCGAGCAGTACTTC.

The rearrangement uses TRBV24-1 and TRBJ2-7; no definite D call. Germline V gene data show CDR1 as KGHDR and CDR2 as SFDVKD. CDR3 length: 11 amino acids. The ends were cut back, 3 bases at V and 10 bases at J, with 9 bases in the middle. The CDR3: CATSDGRVQYF. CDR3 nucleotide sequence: TGTGCCACCAGTGATGGCCGGGTCCAGTACTTC.

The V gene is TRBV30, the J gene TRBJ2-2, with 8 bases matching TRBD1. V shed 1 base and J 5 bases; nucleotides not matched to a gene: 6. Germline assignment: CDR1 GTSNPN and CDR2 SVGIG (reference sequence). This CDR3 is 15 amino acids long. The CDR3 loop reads CAWSAGQGQTGELFF. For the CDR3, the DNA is TGTGCCTGGAGTGCTGGACAGGGTCAAACCGGGGAGCTGTTTTTT.

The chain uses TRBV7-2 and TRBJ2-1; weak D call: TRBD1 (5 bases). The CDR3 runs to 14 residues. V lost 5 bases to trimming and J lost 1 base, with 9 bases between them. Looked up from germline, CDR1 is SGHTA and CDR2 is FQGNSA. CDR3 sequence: CASSRTRSYNEQFF. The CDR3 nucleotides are TGTGCCAGCAGCCGGACACGTTCCTACAATGAGCAGTTCTTC.

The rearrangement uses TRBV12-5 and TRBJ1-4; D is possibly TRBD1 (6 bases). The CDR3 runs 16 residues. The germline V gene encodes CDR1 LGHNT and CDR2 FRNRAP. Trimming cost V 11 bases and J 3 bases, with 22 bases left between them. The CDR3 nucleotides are TGTGCTGGACCTAGCGGAGGGGGAGGACCTAATGAAAAACTGTTTTTT. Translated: CAGPSGGGGPNEKLFF.

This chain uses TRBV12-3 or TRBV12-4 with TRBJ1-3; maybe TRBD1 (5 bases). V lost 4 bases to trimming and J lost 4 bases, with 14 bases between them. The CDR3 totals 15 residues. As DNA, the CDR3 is TGTGCCAGCAGTTCCCTCCTAGGGGCAGGAAACACCATATATTTT. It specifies CASSSLLGAGNTIYF.

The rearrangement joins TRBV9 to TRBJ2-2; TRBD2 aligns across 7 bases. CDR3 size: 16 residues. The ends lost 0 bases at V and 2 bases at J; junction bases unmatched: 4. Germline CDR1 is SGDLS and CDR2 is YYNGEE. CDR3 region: CASSVEGGGNTGELFF. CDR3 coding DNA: TGTGCCAGCAGCGTAGAGGGCGGGGGTAACACCGGGGAGCTGTTTTTT.

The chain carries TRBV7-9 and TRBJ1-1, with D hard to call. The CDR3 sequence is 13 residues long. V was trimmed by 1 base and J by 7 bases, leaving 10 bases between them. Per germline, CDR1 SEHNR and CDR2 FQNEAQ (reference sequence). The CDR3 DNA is TGTGCCAGCAGCTTAGTTGGGCAAAGTGAAGCTTTCTTT. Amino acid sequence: CASSLVGQSEAFF.

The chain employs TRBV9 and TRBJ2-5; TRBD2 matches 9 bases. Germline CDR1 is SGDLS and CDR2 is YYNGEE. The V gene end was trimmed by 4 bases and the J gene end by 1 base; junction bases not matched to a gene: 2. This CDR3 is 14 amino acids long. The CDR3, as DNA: TGTGCCAGCAGCATTAGCGGGGGCCAAGAGACCCAGTACTTC. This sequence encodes CASSISGGQETQYF.

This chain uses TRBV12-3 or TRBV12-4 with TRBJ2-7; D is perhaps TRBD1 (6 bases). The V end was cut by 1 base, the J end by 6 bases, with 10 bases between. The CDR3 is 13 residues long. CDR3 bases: TGTGCCAGCAGTTTAGTATTAGGGGGCGAGCAGTACTTC. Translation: CASSLVLGGEQYF.

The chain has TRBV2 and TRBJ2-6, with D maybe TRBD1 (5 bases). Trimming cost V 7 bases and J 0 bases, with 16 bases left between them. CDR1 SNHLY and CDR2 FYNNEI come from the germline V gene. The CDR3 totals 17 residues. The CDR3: CASKQGFGSSGANVLTF. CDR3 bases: TGTGCCAGCAAGCAGGGTTTTGGGTCCTCTGGGGCCAACGTCCTGACTTTC.

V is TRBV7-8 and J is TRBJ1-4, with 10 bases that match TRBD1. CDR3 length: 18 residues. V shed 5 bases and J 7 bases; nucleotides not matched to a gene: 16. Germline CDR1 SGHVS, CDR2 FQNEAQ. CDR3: CASSRYTRQGAKSEKLFF. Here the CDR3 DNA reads TGTGCCAGCAGCCGATATACGCGACAGGGGGCGAAGAGTGAAAAACTGTTTTTT. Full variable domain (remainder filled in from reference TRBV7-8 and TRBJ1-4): GAGVSQSPRYKVAKRGQDVALRCDPISGHVSLFWYQQALGQGPEFLTYFQNEAQLDKSGLPSDRFFAERPEGSVSTLKIQRTQQEDSAVYLCASSRYTRQGAKSEKLFFGSGTQLSVL.

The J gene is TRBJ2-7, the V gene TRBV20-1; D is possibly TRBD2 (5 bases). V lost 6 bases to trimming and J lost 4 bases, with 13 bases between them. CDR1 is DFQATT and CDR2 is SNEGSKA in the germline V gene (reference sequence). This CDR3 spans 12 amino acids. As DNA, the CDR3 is TGCAGTGCCCGCGGGCAGGCTTACGAGCAGTACTTC. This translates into CSARGQAYEQYF.

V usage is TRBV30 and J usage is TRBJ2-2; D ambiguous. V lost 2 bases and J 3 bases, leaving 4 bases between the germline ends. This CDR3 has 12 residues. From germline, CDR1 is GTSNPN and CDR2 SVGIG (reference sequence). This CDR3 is CAWSPHTGELFF. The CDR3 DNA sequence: TGTGCCTGGAGTCCTCACACCGGGGAGCTGTTTTTT.

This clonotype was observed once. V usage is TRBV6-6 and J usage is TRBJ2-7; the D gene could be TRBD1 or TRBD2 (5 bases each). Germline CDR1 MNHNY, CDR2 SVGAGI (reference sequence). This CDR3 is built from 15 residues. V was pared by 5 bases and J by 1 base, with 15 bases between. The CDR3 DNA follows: TGTGCCAGCAGTCCCCTTCGGGACGGATCCTACGAGCAGTACTTC. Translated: CASSPLRDGSYEQYF.

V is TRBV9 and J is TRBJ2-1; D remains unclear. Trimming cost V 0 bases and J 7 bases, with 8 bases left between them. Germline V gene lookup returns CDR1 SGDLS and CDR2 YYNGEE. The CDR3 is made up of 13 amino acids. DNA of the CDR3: TGTGCCAGCAGCGTAGTCCCAGCGAATGAGCAGTTCTTC. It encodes CASSVVPANEQFF.

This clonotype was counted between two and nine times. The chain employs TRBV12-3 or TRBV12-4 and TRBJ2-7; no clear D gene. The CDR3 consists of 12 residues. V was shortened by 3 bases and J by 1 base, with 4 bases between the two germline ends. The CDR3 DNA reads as TGTGCCAGCAGTTTGTTGTCCTACGAGCAGTACTTC. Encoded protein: CASSLLSYEQYF.

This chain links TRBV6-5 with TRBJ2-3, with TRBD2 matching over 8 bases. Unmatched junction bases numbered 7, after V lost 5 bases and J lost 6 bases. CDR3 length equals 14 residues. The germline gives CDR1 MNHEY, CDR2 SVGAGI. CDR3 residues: CASSPGGAGDTQYF. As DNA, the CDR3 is TGTGCCAGCAGTCCCGGGGGGGCTGGGGATACGCAGTATTTT.

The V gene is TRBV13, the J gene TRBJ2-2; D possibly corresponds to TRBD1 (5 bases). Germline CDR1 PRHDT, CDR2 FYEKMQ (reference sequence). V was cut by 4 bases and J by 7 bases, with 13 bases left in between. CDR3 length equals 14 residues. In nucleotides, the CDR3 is TGTGCCAGCAGCTCCAGACAGATCGACGGGGAGCTGTTTTTT. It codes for CASSSRQIDGELFF.

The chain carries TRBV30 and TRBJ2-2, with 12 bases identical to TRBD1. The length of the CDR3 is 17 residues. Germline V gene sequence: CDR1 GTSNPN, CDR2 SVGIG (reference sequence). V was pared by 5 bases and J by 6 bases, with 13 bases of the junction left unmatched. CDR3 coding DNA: TGTGCCTGGGCCGGGACAGGGGGCCGTGTCTCTCCCGGGGAGCTGTTTTTT. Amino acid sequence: CAWAGTGGRVSPGELFF.

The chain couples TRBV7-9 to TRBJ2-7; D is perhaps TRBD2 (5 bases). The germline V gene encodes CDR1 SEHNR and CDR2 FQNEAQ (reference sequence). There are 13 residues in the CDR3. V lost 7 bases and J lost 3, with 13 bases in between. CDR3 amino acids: CASTGKPDYEQYF. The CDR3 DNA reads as TGTGCCAGCACCGGGAAACCTGACTACGAGCAGTACTTC.

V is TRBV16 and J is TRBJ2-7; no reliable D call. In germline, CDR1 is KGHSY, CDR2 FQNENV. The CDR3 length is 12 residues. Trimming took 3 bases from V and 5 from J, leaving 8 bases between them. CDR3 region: CASSHRVDEQYF. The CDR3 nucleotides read TGTGCCAGCAGCCATCGGGTCGACGAGCAGTACTTC.